A single sample is the source of the 10 T cell receptor beta chains below, sequenced in a study of blood T cell repertoires in COVID-19. Assay used: immunoSEQ multiplex PCR; TCRdb lists only in-frame clones, some missing. The sample records over 250,000 clones, about 89% being singletons. The sequencing sample was made of peripheral blood. Every receptor here comes from a man in his fifties or sixties with acute or convalescent COVID-19.

The table lists this clone with a count of one. The chain carries TRBV5-4 and TRBJ1-6, with 7 bases that match TRBD1. The germline V gene has CDR1 SGHNT and CDR2 YYREEE (reference sequence). This CDR3 contains 17 residues. Germline trimming cut 0 bases from V and 8 bases from J; bases unmatched to any gene: 11. The CDR3 sequence is CASSLGQGSPSDSPLHF. Written as DNA, the CDR3 is TGTGCCAGCAGCTTGGGACAGGGATCTCCCTCGGATTCACCCCTCCACTTT.

V and J are TRBV7-9 and TRBJ1-6; 7 nucleotides align to TRBD1. CDR1 is SEHNR, CDR2 FQNEAQ, per germline (reference sequence). The ends lost 4 bases at V and 8 bases at J; junction bases unmatched: 2. The CDR3 has 13 residues. The CDR3 bases are TGTGCCAGCAGCTCCGGGACAGATTCACCCCTCCACTTT. It specifies CASSSGTDSPLHF. Complete variable domain (other parts from reference TRBV7-9 and TRBJ1-6): DTGVSQNPRHKITKRGQNVTFRCDPISEHNRLYWYRQTLGQGPEFLTYFQNEAQLEKSRLLSDRFSAERPKGSFSTLEIQRTEQGDSAMYLCASSSGTDSPLHFGNGTRLTVT.

The count of this clone is one. The rearrangement joins TRBV10-3 to TRBJ2-7, with D perhaps matching TRBD2 (5 bases). V shed 6 bases and J shed 3 bases, with 12 bases lying between them. CDR1 and CDR2 (germline): ENHRY, SYGVKD. This CDR3 is 13 amino acids long. DNA of the CDR3: TGTGCCATCAGAGCAGCGGACTTCTACGAGCAGTACTTC. This sequence encodes CAIRAADFYEQYF.

The chain links TRBV2 to TRBJ1-1; 7 nucleotides match TRBD1. V was clipped by 4 bases and J by 4 bases; unmatched bases: 3. CDR1 and CDR2 from the germline V gene are SNHLY and FYNNEI. The CDR3 is 13 residues long. The DNA of the CDR3 is TGTGCCAGCAGTGCAGGGGGGATCACTGAAGCTTTCTTT. Its protein product is CASSAGGITEAFF.

V and J are TRBV6-5 and TRBJ1-2; TRBD1 might be the D (5 bases). The germline V and J ends were trimmed by 5 bases and 8 bases, with 12 bases remaining between them. CDR3 length equals 12 residues. Germline V gives CDR1 MNHEY, CDR2 SVGAGI. The DNA of the CDR3 is TGTGCCAGCAGTCGGGGGGGGGAGGGCTACACCTTC. This gives the protein CASSRGGEGYTF.

V and J are TRBV19 and TRBJ1-5, with D possibly matching TRBD1 (6 bases). Germline loops: CDR1 LNHDA, CDR2 SQIVND (reference sequence). V lost 6 bases, J lost 5 bases, and 17 bases lay in between. The CDR3 is 15 residues long. The CDR3 region is CASRTWQGIDQPQHF. CDR3 DNA sequence: TGTGCCAGTAGAACCTGGCAGGGGATTGATCAGCCCCAGCATTTT.

This rearrangement joins TRBV11-3 to TRBJ2-3; TRBD1 aligns across 10 bases. Germline trimming cut 5 bases from V and 2 bases from J; bases unmatched to any gene: 10. The V gene's germline CDR1 is SGHNT and CDR2 YENEEA. This CDR3 has 17 residues. As DNA, the CDR3 is TGTGCCAGCAGCGCCCGACCAGGGACAGGGGACACAGATACGCAGTATTTT. Amino acids: CASSARPGTGDTDTQYF.

V gene TRBV7-2 combines with J gene TRBJ1-1; D unclear. With 7 bases removed from V and 0 bases from J, the gap between germline ends came to 12 bases. This CDR3 is built from 14 residues. The germline V gene has CDR1 SGHTA and CDR2 FQGNSA. The CDR3 DNA reads TGTGCCAGCAACCTAGGCCGTTTGAACACTGAAGCTTTCTTT. Amino acids: CASNLGRLNTEAFF.

V usage is TRBV10-3 and J usage is TRBJ2-3, with TRBD1 identical over 10 bases. Trimming at V came to 7 bases and at J to 1 base, leaving 2 bases not matched to a gene. Germline V CDR1 and CDR2: ENHRY, SYGVKD. CDR3 length: 14 amino acids. This CDR3 is CAIKGQGGTDTQYF. CDR3 in DNA: TGTGCCATCAAAGGACAGGGGGGCACAGATACGCAGTATTTT.

V and J are TRBV14 and TRBJ1-4; no reliable D call. Trimming left V 4 bases short and J 10 bases short, with 19 bases between. This CDR3 has 15 residues. Germline CDR1 reads SGHDN; CDR2 reads FVKESK. The CDR3 region has the DNA TGTGCCAGCAGCCCGTCCGGAGCCCCGGTGATAAAACTGTTTTTT. Protein: CASSPSGAPVIKLFF.